One and the same sample provided the 3 T cell receptor beta chains below, sequenced in a study of CD8+CD57+ T cells in acquired aplastic anemia (dated by TCRdb to 2017 to 2018). Reads for this sample came from an Illumina HiSeq 2000. Profiling of TCR beta VDJ combinations and CDR3 sequences used genomic DNA as the template. The public reads were quality trimmed at Q25 with fastp and then assembled into clones with MiXCR by TCRdb, keeping productive beta chains. Each CDR3 protein gets just one entry, which takes the most common genes and DNA from the rows behind it. The sample yields about 240,000 distinct CDR3 sequences; around half were counted once. The top ten constitute roughly 8% of the sample. Expansion of CD8+CD57+ cells had been shown by flow cytometry in the patients chosen for sequencing. The sequencing input was sorted CD4+, CD8+, or CD8+CD57+ T cells (not recorded which) from PBMCs. These receptors came from a human donor with aplastic anemia.

The chain is built from TRBV10-3 and TRBJ2-2; D might be TRBD1 (6 bases). The CDR3 sequence is 14 residues long. Trimming stripped 7 bases from V and 4 bases from J, with 13 bases between. Germline V gene data show CDR1 as ENHRY and CDR2 as SYGVKD. Here the CDR3 reads CAIMLGQRTGELFF. CDR3 sequence (DNA): TGTGCCATCATGCTCGGACAGCGCACCGGGGAGCTGTTTTTT.

The sample holds many counts of this clonotype. The V and J genes are TRBV19 and TRBJ2-7; 7 bases map to TRBD2. The J segment lost 3 bases and the V segment lost 4 bases, leaving 3 bases of the junction unmatched. This CDR3 comprises 13 residues. Germline CDR1 and CDR2: LNHDA and SQIVND (reference sequence). For the CDR3, the DNA is TGTGCCAGTAGTACCGGGACTAACTACGAGCAGTACTTC. Residues: CASSTGTNYEQYF.

V is TRBV6-4 and J is TRBJ2-3, with D perhaps assigned TRBD1 or TRBD2 (5 bases each). CDR1 and CDR2 from the germline V gene are MRHNA and SNTAGT. This CDR3 contains 18 residues. Between the trimmed V and J ends, which lost 2 bases and 1 base, there was a span of 19 bases. CDR3 sequence reads: CASSDAEFGGSGTDTQYF. CDR3 bases: TGTGCCAGCAGTGACGCAGAGTTTGGGGGTAGTGGCACAGATACGCAGTATTTT.